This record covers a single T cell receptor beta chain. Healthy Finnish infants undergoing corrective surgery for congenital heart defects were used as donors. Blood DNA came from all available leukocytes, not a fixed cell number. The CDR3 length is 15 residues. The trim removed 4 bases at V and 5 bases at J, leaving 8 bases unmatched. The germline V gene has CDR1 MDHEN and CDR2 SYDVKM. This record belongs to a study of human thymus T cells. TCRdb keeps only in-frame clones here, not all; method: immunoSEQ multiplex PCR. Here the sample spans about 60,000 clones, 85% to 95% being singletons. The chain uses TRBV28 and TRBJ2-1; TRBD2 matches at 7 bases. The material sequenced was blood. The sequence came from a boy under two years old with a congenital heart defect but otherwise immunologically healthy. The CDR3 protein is CASSSIPSGNNEQFF. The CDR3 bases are TGTGCCAGCAGTTCGATTCCTAGCGGAAACAATGAGCAGTTCTTC.